This T cell receptor (beta chain) derives from a study of PD-1 blockade in classical Hodgkin lymphoma. General observations from the study: According to reports, newly diagnosed patients had lower baseline TCR diversity than healthy donors, and relapsed/refractory patients had lower baseline TCR diversity still.

The protocol was immunoSEQ multiplex PCR, while the TCRdb copy is restricted to in-frame clones and leaves out a portion. The table shows about 40,000 clones, with approximately 70% occurring only once. The CDR3 spans 15 residues. Germline V gene data show CDR1 as SGHAT and CDR2 as FQNNGV. The V and J ends lost 2 bases and 1 base respectively, with 10 bases between them. About this clone: The antigen is not known.

Every single patient, without exception, relapsed after autologous stem cell transplantation, and brentuximab vedotin exposure varied. This specimen consisted of peripheral blood mononuclear cells (PBMCs), obtained at baseline. This receptor was identified in a human donor with classical Hodgkin lymphoma. V usage is TRBV11-2 and J usage is TRBJ2-3; a possible D gene is TRBD2 (5 bases). The CDR3, as DNA: TGTGCCAGCAGCTTAAGAGGGCAAGGCACAGATACGCAGTATTTT. This encodes CASSLRGQGTDTQYF.